A single sample is the source of the 12 T cell receptor beta chains below, sequenced in a study of T cell repertoires in cytomegalovirus infection. The antigens these receptors bind are not known. TCRdb itself ran the reads through MiXCR, one entry per CDR3 protein. The sample lists 700,000 to 900,000 distinct CDR3 sequences, almost 30% seen once, with about an eighth in the top ten. Sequenced material: cultured CD8+ T cells from PBMCs, taken from culture after CMV antigen stimulation. All receptors come from a human donor in good health (CMV status not recorded). Some clones in this sample may be carry-over from other donors' samples.

This clonotype was picked up a small number of times. V usage is TRBV12-5 and J usage is TRBJ2-5, with 7 bases aligning to TRBD1. Germline-derived CDR1 and CDR2 are LGHNT and FRNRAP. Losses at the gene ends were 4 bases for V and 4 bases for J; bases not matched to a gene: 9. The CDR3 contains 15 residues. The CDR3 region is CASGSGQVSGETQYF. The DNA for the CDR3 is TGTGCTAGTGGTTCAGGACAGGTGTCAGGAGAGACCCAGTACTTC. The full variable domain, completed using reference TRBV12-5 and TRBJ2-5, is DARVTQTPRHKVTEMGQEVTMRCQPILGHNTVFWYRQTMMQGLELLAYFRNRAPLDDSGMPKDRFSAEMPDATLATLKIQPSEPRDSAVYFCASGSGQVSGETQYFGPGTRLLVL.

This chain joins TRBV2 and TRBJ1-2; a weak D match, TRBD1 (5 bases). Germline V lookup: CDR1 SNHLY, CDR2 FYNNEI. V was cut by 6 bases and J by 0 bases, with 20 bases left in between. The CDR3 runs to 17 residues. CDR3 sequence: CASRGGIRFQTNYGYTF. The CDR3 DNA sequence: TGTGCCAGCAGGGGGGGGATCCGGTTTCAGACTAACTATGGCTACACCTTC.

The chain uses TRBV29-1 and TRBJ2-7; D unclear. This CDR3 region has 12 residues. Looked up from germline, CDR1 is SQVTM and CDR2 is ANQGSEA. The CDR3 DNA follows: TGCAGTGGCGGAAGGGAACGGCACGAGCAGTACTTC. It translates to CSGGRERHEQYF.

This clonotype was picked up a small number of times. This rearrangement joins TRBV3-1 to TRBJ1-1, with unresolved D. Trimming shortened V by 0 bases and J by 11 bases, and 13 bases separated the two germline ends. This CDR3 contains 13 residues. CDR1 is LGHDT, CDR2 YNNKEL, per germline (reference sequence). CDR3 sequence: CASSQDDAAGAFF. CDR3 DNA sequence: TGTGCCAGCAGCCAAGACGACGCCGCCGGGGCTTTCTTT. Full variable domain (rest looked up from reference TRBV3-1 and TRBJ1-1): DTAVSQTPKYLVTQMGNDKSIKCEQNLGHDTMYWYKQDSKKFLKIMFSYNNKELIINETVPNRFSPKSPDKAHLNLHINSLELGDSAVYFCASSQDDAAGAFFGQGTRLTVV.

This clonotype came up a few times. This chain joins TRBV12-3 or TRBV12-4 and TRBJ1-2; D not resolved. The CDR3 is made up of 16 amino acids. The V end lost 7 bases, the J end lost 7 bases, and 25 bases lay between the germline ends. This CDR3 is CASTSGRLLWLSGYTF. CDR3 DNA: TGTGCCAGCACCTCCGGTAGACTGCTTTGGCTCAGTGGCTACACCTTC.

This clonotype has more than one count but fewer than ten. The genes are TRBV7-9 and TRBJ2-7; 8 bases map to TRBD1. CDR3 length equals 16 residues. The J segment lost 4 bases and the V segment lost 5 bases, leaving 13 bases of the junction unmatched. Germline V gene sequence: CDR1 SEHNR, CDR2 FQNEAQ (reference sequence). CDR3 protein: CASSPPGQGVFYEQYF. The CDR3, as DNA: TGTGCCAGCAGCCCCCCTGGACAGGGAGTTTTTTACGAGCAGTACTTC.

This clonotype was observed many times. The genes are TRBV7-6 and TRBJ2-3; no firm D call. This CDR3 has 15 amino acids. Germline V CDR1 and CDR2: SGHVS, FNYEAQ. Between the trimmed V and J ends, which lost 1 base and 2 bases, there was a span of 10 bases. DNA for the CDR3: TGTGCCAGCAGCTTAGAAGGACGGGTCACAGATACGCAGTATTTT. Its protein is CASSLEGRVTDTQYF.

The V call is TRBV6-5, the J call TRBJ2-2, with D perhaps matching TRBD1 or TRBD2 (5 bases each). Trimming stripped 0 bases from V and 3 bases from J, with 8 bases between. In germline, CDR1 is MNHEY, CDR2 SVGAGI. The CDR3 covers 15 residues. CDR3 protein: CASSYSGPYTGELFF. The CDR3 region has the DNA TGTGCCAGCAGTTACTCGGGACCGTACACCGGGGAGCTGTTTTTT.

The genes are TRBV27 and TRBJ2-7; perhaps D is TRBD1 or TRBD2 (5 bases each). CDR1 and CDR2 from the germline V gene are MNHEY and SMNVEV (reference sequence). The CDR3 length is 14 residues. The V and J ends lost 4 bases and 6 bases respectively, with 16 bases between them. The CDR3 region has the DNA TGTGCCAGCAGTTCTGGGCCCGGGACGGCCGAGCAGTACGTC. This sequence encodes CASSSGPGTAEQYV.

There are a few counts of this clonotype. The gene calls are TRBV7-6 and TRBJ2-2, with D unclear. This CDR3 comprises 15 residues. The ends were cut back, 5 bases at V and 7 bases at J, with 17 bases in the middle. Germline CDR1 is SGHVS and CDR2 is FNYEAQ. CDR3 loop: CASSLRPNSIGELFF. The CDR3 region has the DNA TGTGCCAGCAGCCTCAGACCAAATAGTATCGGGGAGCTGTTTTTT.

This clonotype was observed once. This chain uses TRBV12-5 with TRBJ1-2, with D possibly being TRBD1 (5 bases). The V end was cut by 4 bases, the J end by 8 bases, with 14 bases between. The CDR3 contains 13 residues. Germline V gene data show CDR1 as LGHNT and CDR2 as FRNRAP. CDR3 loop: CASGSRVWDGYTF. For the CDR3, the DNA is TGTGCTAGTGGTTCGAGGGTGTGGGACGGCTACACCTTC.

For the CDR3, the DNA is TGTGCCAGCAGACGTGGCGCTAGCGGGACGGATACGCAGTATTTT. This gives the protein CASRRGASGTDTQYF. The rearrangement joins TRBV7-6 to TRBJ2-3; the match to TRBD2 covers 9 bases. From germline, CDR1 is SGHVS and CDR2 FNYEAQ. The V and J ends lost 6 bases and 6 bases, in that order; junction bases with no gene match: 10. The CDR3 extends over 15 amino acids.